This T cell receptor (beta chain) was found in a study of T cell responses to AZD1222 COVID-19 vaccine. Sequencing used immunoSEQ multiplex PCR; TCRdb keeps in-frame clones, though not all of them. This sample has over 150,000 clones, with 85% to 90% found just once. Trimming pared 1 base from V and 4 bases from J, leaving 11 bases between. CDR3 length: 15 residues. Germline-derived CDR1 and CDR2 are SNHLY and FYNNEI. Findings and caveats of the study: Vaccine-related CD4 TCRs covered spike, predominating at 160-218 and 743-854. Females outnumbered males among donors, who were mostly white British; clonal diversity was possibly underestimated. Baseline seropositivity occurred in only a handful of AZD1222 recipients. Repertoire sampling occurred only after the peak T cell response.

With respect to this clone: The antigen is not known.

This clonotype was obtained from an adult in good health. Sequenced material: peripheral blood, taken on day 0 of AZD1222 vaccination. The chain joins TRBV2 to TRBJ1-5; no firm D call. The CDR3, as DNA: TGTGCCAGCAGTGAAGGGGCGGATCGTAATCAGCCCCAGCATTTT. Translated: CASSEGADRNQPQHF.